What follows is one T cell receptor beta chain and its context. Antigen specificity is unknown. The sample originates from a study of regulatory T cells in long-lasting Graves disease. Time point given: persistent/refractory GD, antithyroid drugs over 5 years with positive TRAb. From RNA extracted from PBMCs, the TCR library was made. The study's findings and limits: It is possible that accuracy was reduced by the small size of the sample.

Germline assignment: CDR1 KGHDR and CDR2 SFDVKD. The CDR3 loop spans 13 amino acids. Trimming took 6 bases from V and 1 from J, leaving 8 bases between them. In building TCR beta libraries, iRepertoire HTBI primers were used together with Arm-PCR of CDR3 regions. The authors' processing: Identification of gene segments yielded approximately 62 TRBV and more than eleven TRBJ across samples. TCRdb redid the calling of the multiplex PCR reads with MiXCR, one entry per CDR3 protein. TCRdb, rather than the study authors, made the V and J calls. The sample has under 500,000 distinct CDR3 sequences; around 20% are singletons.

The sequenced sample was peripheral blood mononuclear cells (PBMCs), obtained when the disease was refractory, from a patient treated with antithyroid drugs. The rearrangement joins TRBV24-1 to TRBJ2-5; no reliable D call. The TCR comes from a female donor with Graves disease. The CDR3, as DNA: TGTGCCACCAGTTCGGCCTTCCAAGAGACCCAGTACTTC. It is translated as CATSSAFQETQYF.